This paragraph reports one T cell receptor beta chain. Its cognate antigen is unknown. Uncontrolled infection, other autoimmune disease, pregnancy or lactation disqualified patients from enrolment. Amplification of TCR beta CDR3 regions was performed using RNA transcripts as template. The TCR CDR3 was amplified in a first-round RT-PCR using the HTBI primer set. TCRdb recomputed calls from the multiplex PCR reads with MiXCR, one row per CDR3 protein. The sample carries about 49,000 distinct CDR3 sequences, approximately 50% recorded once. The sample belongs to a study of T cells in Graves' hyperthyroidism and ophthalmopathy. Regarding the study as a whole: It was a median about 6.5 months before onset that the model predicted ophthalmopathy. Stable hyperthyroidism was separated from ophthalmopathy by a model based on 13 V-J features. Clonotypes that were expanded in thyroid above 0.001 mostly appeared in blood too.

The length of the CDR3 is 18 residues. Germline values: CDR1 SGHTA, CDR2 FQGNSA. Trimming removed 5 bases from V and 4 bases from J; junction bases left unmatched: 12. This clonotype originated in a man in his late teens or twenties with Graves' hyperthyroidism. V gene TRBV7-2 combines with J gene TRBJ2-5, with TRBD2 identical over 14 bases. Sequenced: peripheral blood or thyroid tissue (not recorded which). Here the CDR3 DNA reads TGTGCCAGCAGCCGCGCGGGACTAGCGGGAGTGGAAGGAGAGACCCAGTACTTC. As protein: CASSRAGLAGVEGETQYF.